These 12 T cell receptor beta chains originate from one sample sequenced in a study of control samples from healthy donors and cancer patients. The data were produced by immunoSEQ multiplex PCR, yet TCRdb's version contains in-frame clones alone and is incomplete. The profile shows approximately 85,000 clones, roughly 91% of them singletons. The sequenced sample was blood. Receptors were obtained from a woman aged 55-69 years in good health.

The CDR3 coding sequence is TGTGCCAGCAGCTTATTAAGGCCGAGGGCAGAGATTAATGAAAAACTGTTTTTT. Protein sequence: CASSLLRPRAEINEKLFF. The chain links TRBV7-9 to TRBJ1-4; D remains unclear. Trimming took off 2 bases at V and 4 bases at J, with 20 bases between the two ends. The CDR3 length is 18 residues. Germline loops: CDR1 SEHNR, CDR2 FQNEAQ (reference sequence). Drawing the rest from reference TRBV7-9 and TRBJ1-4, the complete variable domain is DTGVSQNPRHKITKRGQNVTFRCDPISEHNRLYWYRQTLGQGPEFLTYFQNEAQLEKSRLLSDRFSAERPKGSFSTLEIQRTEQGDSAMYLCASSLLRPRAEINEKLFFGSGTQLSVL.

V usage is TRBV30 and J usage is TRBJ1-1; D remains ambiguous. Trimming left V 7 bases short and J 1 base short, with 7 bases between. The CDR3 length is 11 residues. Germline V gene sequence: CDR1 GTSNPN, CDR2 SVGIG (reference sequence). The CDR3 coding sequence is TGTGCCTCCTCAGCGAACACTGAAGCTTTCTTT. Protein: CASSANTEAFF.

The chain carries TRBV5-1 and TRBJ2-2; 11 positions match TRBD1. With V trimmed by 4 bases and J by 6 bases, 5 bases remained unmatched. The CDR3 sequence is 15 residues long. In germline, CDR1 is SGHRS, CDR2 YFSETQ. The CDR3 loop reads CASSPGQGAPGELFF. In DNA, the CDR3 is TGCGCCAGCAGCCCCGGACAGGGGGCCCCCGGGGAGCTGTTTTTT.

V is TRBV5-1 and J is TRBJ1-6; 8 bases fit TRBD1. The CDR3 spans 14 residues. In germline, CDR1 is SGHRS, CDR2 YFSETQ. V was clipped by 4 bases and J by 7 bases; unmatched bases: 4. The CDR3 nucleotides read TGCGCCAGCAGCACCACAGGGGGAAATTCACCCCTCCACTTT. It codes for CASSTTGGNSPLHF.

The V call is TRBV28, the J call TRBJ2-1; the match to TRBD1 covers 7 bases. The trim removed 5 bases at V and 6 bases at J, leaving 7 bases unmatched. CDR3 size: 14 residues. Germline V gene sequence: CDR1 MDHEN, CDR2 SYDVKM. The CDR3 coding sequence is TGTGCCAGCAGTCTGGCTGGGACAGTCAATGAGCAGTTCTTC. Translation gives CASSLAGTVNEQFF.

This sequence joins TRBV11-2 and TRBJ1-3; tentatively, D is TRBD1 (6 bases). Germline-derived CDR1 and CDR2 are SGHAT and FQNNGV. Trimming removed 2 bases from V and 4 bases from J, with 12 bases in between. The CDR3 totals 15 residues. This CDR3 reads CASSLTGLSGNTIYF. CDR3 nucleotide sequence: TGTGCCAGCAGCTTAACAGGGTTGAGCGGAAACACCATATATTTT.

The V and J genes are TRBV4-3 and TRBJ2-3, with a tentative D call TRBD2 (7 bases). CDR1 and CDR2 (germline): LGHNA, YSLEER. Trimming left V 1 base short and J 0 bases short, with 11 bases between. CDR3 length: 16 residues. The CDR3 loop reads CASSQVRGASTDTQYF. CDR3 coding DNA: TGCGCCAGCAGCCAAGTTCGGGGGGCTAGCACAGATACGCAGTATTTT.

The count of this clone is one. The rearrangement uses TRBV5-1 and TRBJ1-1, with D possibly being TRBD1 (5 bases). V was clipped by 0 bases and J by 1 base, with 10 bases between them. The CDR3 sequence is 15 residues long. The germline V gene has CDR1 SGHRS and CDR2 YFSETQ. The CDR3 reads CASSLGDSGNTEAFF. The DNA of the CDR3 is TGCGCCAGCAGCTTGGGGGACTCGGGGAACACTGAAGCTTTCTTT.

This clone was seen only once. CDR3 coding DNA: TGTGCCAGCAGCTTAGCTGATTACAATGAGCAGTTCTTC. Protein sequence: CASSLADYNEQFF. This chain links TRBV7-2 with TRBJ2-1; the D is unclear. This CDR3 has 13 amino acids. CDR1 is SGHTA and CDR2 is FQGNSA in the germline V gene. Between the trimmed V and J ends, which lost 0 bases and 4 bases, there was a span of 4 bases.

The V gene is TRBV5-1, the J gene TRBJ2-1, with 14 positions matching TRBD2. Germline trimming cut 3 bases from V and 4 bases from J; bases unmatched to any gene: 3. The CDR3 loop spans 16 amino acids. The V gene's germline CDR1 is SGHRS and CDR2 YFSETQ. The chain's CDR3 is CASSWGLAGDYNEQFF. In DNA, the CDR3 is TGCGCCAGCAGCTGGGGACTAGCGGGGGATTACAATGAGCAGTTCTTC. Drawing the rest from reference TRBV5-1 and TRBJ2-1, the complete variable domain is KAGVTQTPRYLIKTRGQQVTLSCSPISGHRSVSWYQQTPGQGLQFLFEYFSETQRNKGNFPGRFSGRQFSNSRSEMNVSTLELGDSALYLCASSWGLAGDYNEQFFGPGTRLTVL.

The CDR3 coding sequence is TGTGCCAGCAGCTTAGGGCAAGGTGGGGGTATTTACAATGAGCAGTTCTTC. Residues: CASSLGQGGGIYNEQFF. The V gene is TRBV5-4, the J gene TRBJ2-1; TRBD1 or TRBD2 may be the D gene (5 bases each). The ends were cut back, 2 bases at V and 4 bases at J, with 19 bases in the middle. Germline CDR1 reads SGHNT; CDR2 reads YYREEE (reference sequence). The CDR3 extends over 17 amino acids.

The chain is built from TRBV29-1 and TRBJ1-5, with 7 bases lining up with TRBD1. Trimming cost V 4 bases and J 7 bases; bases outside gene matches: 4. The CDR3 has 12 residues. Germline V gene sequence: CDR1 SQVTM, CDR2 ANQGSEA. CDR3 amino acids: CSVVQGDQPQHF. The CDR3, as DNA: TGCAGCGTTGTGCAGGGGGACCAGCCCCAGCATTTT.